Listed below are T cell receptor beta chains from one sample, sequenced in a study of blood T cell repertoires in COVID-19. The repertoire was sequenced with immunoSEQ multiplex PCR; TCRdb's copy has only in-frame clones and lacks some. The table has fewer than 150,000 clones, approximately 86% seen once. Sequencing used peripheral blood. These receptors were obtained from a woman in her forties or fifties who had recovered from COVID-19. CDR3s include the opening cysteine and the closing phenylalanine or tryptophan. The D gene is left open where the match is weak. Size values are once, few and many counts, or a class for expanded clones, and some rows have none.

CDR3	DNA	size	D	J	V
CASSLFRDSGNTIYF	TGTGCCAGCAGCTTGTTCCGGGACTCTGGAAACACCATATATTTT	NA	NA	TRBJ1-3	TRBV5-4
CASSLERGNEKLFF	TGCGCCAGCAGCTTGGAAAGGGGGAATGAAAAACTGTTTTTT	NA	NA	TRBJ1-4	TRBV5-1
CASSTGLAANTGELFF	TGTGCCAGCAGCACCGGACTAGCGGCGAACACCGGGGAGCTGTTTTTT	NA	TRBD2	TRBJ2-2	TRBV5-4
CARHRGHTSGKSSYEQYF	TGTGCCAGGCACAGGGGACATACTAGCGGCAAAAGCTCCTACGAGCAGTACTTC	NA	NA	TRBJ2-7	TRBV7-2
CASSIGPRGLGGYEQYF	TGTGCCAGTAGTATCGGCCCGCGGGGACTAGGGGGCTACGAGCAGTACTTC	once	TRBD2	TRBJ2-7	TRBV19
CASSWSGVGNEQFF	TGCGCCAGCAGCTGGTCGGGAGTGGGGAATGAGCAGTTCTTC	NA	NA	TRBJ2-1	TRBV4-3
CATSILFHQGASTDTQYF	TGTGCCACCAGTATATTATTCCACCAGGGGGCCAGCACAGATACGCAGTATTTT	NA	TRBD1	TRBJ2-3	TRBV24-1
CATSDWGQGRETQYF	TGTGCCACCAGTGATTGGGGACAGGGGAGAGAGACCCAGTACTTC	NA	TRBD1	TRBJ2-5	TRBV24-1
CATSRDLHRNYGYTF	TGTGCCACCAGCAGAGATCTCCACAGAAACTATGGCTACACCTTC	NA	NA	TRBJ1-2	TRBV15
CASSNRGQPQHF	TGTGCCAGCTCAAACAGGGGCCAGCCCCAGCATTTT	NA	TRBD1	TRBJ1-5	TRBV3-1/TRBV3-2
CATSTPGQGRNEQYF	TGTGCCACCAGCACGCCCGGACAGGGGCGGAACGAGCAGTACTTC	NA	TRBD1	TRBJ2-7	TRBV15
CASTRLAPTDTQYF	TGTGCCAGCACAAGACTAGCGCCCACAGATACGCAGTATTTT	NA	TRBD2	TRBJ2-3	TRBV27
CSASEGTGDGYTF	TGCAGTGCTAGTGAAGGGACAGGGGATGGCTACACCTTC	NA	TRBD1	TRBJ1-2	TRBV20-1
CASSSGTVATNEKLFF	TGCGCCAGCAGCTCAGGGACAGTTGCAACTAATGAAAAACTGTTTTTT	NA	TRBD1	TRBJ1-4	TRBV5-1
CASSPTTGGDEQYF	TGTGCCAGCTCACCTACTACAGGGGGCGACGAGCAGTACTTC	NA	TRBD1	TRBJ2-7	TRBV18